The present entry profiles one TCR beta chain with its context. This entry belongs to a study of cytotoxic CD8 clonotypes in ibrutinib-treated CLL. Using immunoSEQ multiplex PCR, the repertoire was profiled, and TCRdb retains in-frame clones only, with some absent. The table includes about 8,600 clones, under 85% detected once. Trimming took off 7 bases at V and 5 bases at J, with 14 bases between the two ends. Germline V gene sequence: CDR1 MDHEN, CDR2 SYDVKM. The CDR3 sequence is 13 residues long. The genes are TRBV28 and TRBJ1-1; D is unresolved. The source material was PBMCs, sampled before ibrutinib treatment. The receptor was derived from a human donor with chronic lymphocytic leukemia. CDR3 in DNA: TGTGCCAGCACCCCCGACTGGCAGACTGAAGCTTTCTTT. Translated, it gives CASTPDWQTEAFF.